The 27 T cell receptor beta chains listed next were all sequenced from one sample in a study of blood T cell repertoires in COVID-19 (dated by TCRdb to about 2020). The library was obtained by the immunoSEQ multiplex PCR assay. TCRdb holds this immuneACCESS table with in-frame rearrangements only. Some clones are missing; in checked studies, unresolved V genes explain under half, and the rest has no known cause. For this sample the table gives approximately 150,000 clones, of which approximately 88% were detected only once. The ten most abundant clones make up about 10% of the sample. The sample taken for sequencing was peripheral blood. The receptors were gathered from a man between 60 and 75 years old with active or convalescent COVID-19.

This clone occurred once. The chain carries TRBV28 and TRBJ2-3; TRBD2 might be the D (6 bases). Trimming cost V 6 bases and J 7 bases, with 23 bases left between them. CDR3 size: 16 residues. Germline CDR1 MDHEN, CDR2 SYDVKM. The CDR3 nucleotides read TGTGCCAGCAGCCGATCCGTGAGGGCGGGGTTCCATACGCAGTATTTT. Residues: CASSRSVRAGFHTQYF.

This clone was seen a handful of times. The gene calls are TRBV4-1 and TRBJ1-6, with D perhaps TRBD1 (5 bases). V lost 0 bases to trimming and J lost 8 bases, with 14 bases between them. The CDR3 consists of 16 residues. In germline, CDR1 is MGHRA, CDR2 YSYEKL. This CDR3 is CASSQDSRGAHSPLHF. CDR3 coding DNA: TGCGCCAGCAGCCAAGACAGTAGGGGCGCGCATTCACCCCTCCACTTT.

This clone was recorded many times. This chain links TRBV19 with TRBJ2-2; possible D gene TRBD1, 5 bases. From germline, CDR1 is LNHDA and CDR2 SQIVND (reference sequence). V lost 7 bases to trimming and J lost 4 bases, with 13 bases between them. The CDR3 is 14 amino acids. CDR3 sequence: CASTTGWGTGELFF. DNA of the CDR3: TGTGCCAGTACAACAGGATGGGGCACCGGGGAGCTGTTTTTT. The variable domain in full, completed from reference TRBV19 and TRBJ2-2, reads DGGITQSPKYLFRKEGQNVTLSCEQNLNHDAMYWYRQDPGQGLRLIYYSQIVNDFQKGDIAEGYSVSREKKESFPLTVTSAQKNPTAFYLCASTTGWGTGELFFGEGSRLTVL.

The rearrangement uses TRBV6-6 and TRBJ1-4; TRBD1 aligns across 8 bases. There are 15 residues in the CDR3. With 5 bases clipped from V and 0 bases from J, the junction kept 2 bases outside the gene matches. CDR1 is MNHNY, CDR2 SVGAGI, per germline (reference sequence). CDR3 sequence: CASSRQGPTNEKLFF. For the CDR3, the DNA is TGTGCCAGCAGTCGACAGGGGCCAACTAATGAAAAACTGTTTTTT.

The chain carries TRBV23-1 and TRBJ2-7, with 8 positions matching TRBD1. TRBV23-1 is classed as an ORF, of uncertain function. Unmatched junction bases numbered 2, after V lost 0 bases and J lost 1 base. The CDR3 is 15 amino acids. The CDR3 loop reads CASSQSYRGSYEQYF. In DNA form, the CDR3 reads TGCGCCAGCAGTCAATCCTACAGGGGGTCCTACGAGCAGTACTTC.

V is TRBV9 and J is TRBJ2-7, with 9 nucleotides matching TRBD1. CDR3 length equals 14 residues. The ends lost 2 bases at V and 6 bases at J; junction bases unmatched: 6. CDR1 and CDR2 from the germline V gene are SGDLS and YYNGEE. The CDR3 region has the DNA TGTGCCAGCAGCGTTTCTACAGGGGGCTTCGAGCAGTACTTC. Translating it yields CASSVSTGGFEQYF.

The V gene is TRBV6-5, the J gene TRBJ2-5; TRBD1 agrees at 7 bases. Germline loops: CDR1 MNHEY, CDR2 SVGAGI. V lost 5 bases and J lost 1; bases outside the gene matches: 1. The length of the CDR3 is 13 residues. CDR3 DNA sequence: TGTGCCAGCAGTAGGACAGGCCAAGAGACCCAGTACTTC. Its translation is CASSRTGQETQYF.

The CDR3 loop is CASSFDSLYGYTF. The CDR3 region has the DNA TGTGCCAGCAGCTTCGACAGCCTCTATGGCTACACCTTC. The rearrangement uses TRBV7-9 and TRBJ1-2, with a weak D call TRBD1 (5 bases). This CDR3 is built from 13 residues. Trimming cost V 3 bases and J 4 bases, with 9 bases left between them. Germline lookup yields CDR1 SEHNR and CDR2 FQNEAQ (reference sequence).

The chain is built from TRBV4-1 and TRBJ1-4; D remains unclear. Germline CDR1 is MGHRA and CDR2 is YSYEKL. CDR3 length equals 15 residues. Trimming stripped 0 bases from V and 8 bases from J, with 13 bases between. The CDR3 spells CASSQEGGFNEKLFF. The CDR3 DNA reads as TGCGCCAGCAGCCAAGAAGGAGGGTTCAACGAAAAACTGTTTTTT.

The J gene is TRBJ2-3, the V gene TRBV5-1; tentative D call: TRBD1 (6 bases). V dropped 0 bases and J dropped 0 bases, with 11 bases sitting between them. Germline-derived CDR1 and CDR2 are SGHRS and YFSETQ. There are 16 residues in the CDR3. The CDR3 region has the DNA TGCGCCAGCAGCTTGGGGGTGGGACACAGCACAGATACGCAGTATTTT. Translated, it gives CASSLGVGHSTDTQYF.

The gene calls are TRBV11-1 and TRBJ2-5, with TRBD2 matching 10 bases. The trim removed 0 bases at V and 6 bases at J, leaving 10 bases unmatched. Germline V gene sequence: CDR1 SGHAT, CDR2 FQDESV (reference sequence). The CDR3 has 17 amino acids. The CDR3 here is CASSLASTASGRKTQYF. The DNA for the CDR3 is TGTGCCAGCAGCTTAGCGAGTACGGCTAGCGGGAGAAAGACCCAGTACTTC.

The chain carries TRBV2 and TRBJ1-5; D is perhaps TRBD1 (5 bases). CDR1 is SNHLY and CDR2 is FYNNEI in the germline V gene. The CDR3 sequence is 13 residues long. V lost 6 bases and J lost 1, with 7 bases in between. The CDR3 loop is CASRDRSNQPQHF. The CDR3 DNA sequence: TGTGCCAGCAGAGACAGAAGCAATCAGCCCCAGCATTTT.

This clone was seen a few times. V usage is TRBV7-9 and J usage is TRBJ2-2; D might be TRBD2 (6 bases). Germline-derived CDR1 and CDR2 are SEHNR and FQNEAQ (reference sequence). The CDR3 is made up of 16 amino acids. V gave up 5 bases and J gave up 2 bases, with 15 bases separating them. CDR3 region: CASSRGLSRNTGELFF. DNA of the CDR3: TGTGCCAGCAGCCGGGGACTCAGCAGAAACACCGGGGAGCTGTTTTTT.

The chain joins TRBV19 to TRBJ2-2, with 15 bases fitting TRBD2. This CDR3 has 16 amino acids. Germline V CDR1 and CDR2: LNHDA, SQIVND (reference sequence). The ends lost 6 bases at V and 7 bases at J; junction bases unmatched: 6. As DNA, the CDR3 is TGTGCCAGTAGAGGACTAGCGGGAGGGCTCAGCGGGGAGCTGTTTTTT. Translation: CASRGLAGGLSGELFF.

V is TRBV9 and J is TRBJ1-5; D call uncertain. Germline CDR1 SGDLS, CDR2 YYNGEE. Trimming took 2 bases from V and 6 from J, leaving 15 bases between them. This CDR3 is built from 15 residues. The DNA for the CDR3 is TGTGCCAGCAGCGTTAGCGGACGGTCGGGTCAGCCCCAGCATTTT. Translated, it gives CASSVSGRSGQPQHF.

This chain links TRBV6-4 with TRBJ1-1; a weak D match, TRBD1 (6 bases). Germline-derived CDR1 and CDR2 are MRHNA and SNTAGT. The CDR3 has 18 residues. The V gene lost 3 bases and the J gene lost 0 bases, with 20 bases spanning the gap. CDR3 amino acids: CASSERAQGGGVNTEAFF. The CDR3, as DNA: TGTGCCAGCAGTGAGCGGGCCCAGGGAGGGGGGGTGAACACTGAAGCTTTCTTT.

This sequence joins TRBV28 and TRBJ1-6; D call uncertain. This CDR3 is 18 amino acids long. CDR1 and CDR2 from the germline V gene are MDHEN and SYDVKM. Trimming left V 6 bases short and J 10 bases short, with 28 bases between. The CDR3 DNA sequence: TGTGCCAGCAGCCCCTCCGATGGGAGGTTCCCTTCCAGATCACCCCTCCACTTT. It specifies CASSPSDGRFPSRSPLHF.

This chain joins TRBV30 and TRBJ1-4; D is possibly TRBD1 (6 bases). From germline, CDR1 is GTSNPN and CDR2 SVGIG (reference sequence). CDR3 length equals 11 residues. V was clipped by 3 bases and J by 10 bases, with 9 bases between them. Here the CDR3 reads CAWRRGGKLFF. CDR3 nucleotide sequence: TGTGCCTGGAGGAGGGGGGGAAAACTGTTTTTT.

The V gene is TRBV19, the J gene TRBJ1-5; no clear D gene. V lost 1 base to trimming and J lost 6 bases, with 7 bases between them. Germline assignment: CDR1 LNHDA and CDR2 SQIVND (reference sequence). This CDR3 has 13 residues. CDR3 DNA: TGTGCCAGTAGTATAGGACTCTCTCAGCCCCAGCATTTT. Protein sequence: CASSIGLSQPQHF.

The chain carries TRBV28 and TRBJ2-7; possibly TRBD1 for D (5 bases). V lost 1 base to trimming and J lost 2 bases, with 9 bases between them. The CDR3 totals 14 residues. CDR1 MDHEN and CDR2 SYDVKM come from the germline V gene. The CDR3 loop is CASSLLGVPYEQYF. As DNA, the CDR3 is TGTGCCAGCAGTTTATTAGGGGTCCCCTACGAGCAGTACTTC.

This sequence joins TRBV6-5 and TRBJ1-1; possibly TRBD1 for D (5 bases). The CDR3 loop spans 15 amino acids. Germline CDR1 and CDR2: MNHEY and SVGAGI. V was clipped by 7 bases and J by 5 bases, with 20 bases between them. The CDR3 sequence is CASTRAGLSETEAFF. DNA of the CDR3: TGTGCCAGCACCCGGGCGGGACTTTCGGAAACTGAAGCTTTCTTT.

CDR3 DNA: TGTGCTAGTGCCCCAAGTGGCGGGGCTGGTAATGAGCAGTTCTTC. Amino acids: CASAPSGGAGNEQFF. The chain recombines TRBV12-5 with TRBJ2-1; D possibly corresponds to TRBD2 (6 bases). The CDR3 consists of 15 residues. CDR1 and CDR2 from the germline V gene are LGHNT and FRNRAP. V dropped 7 bases and J dropped 7 bases, with 20 bases sitting between them.

The rearrangement joins TRBV29-1 to TRBJ2-7; D not resolved. The CDR3 contains 14 residues. Trimming removed 4 bases from V and 5 bases from J, with 18 bases in between. Germline lookup yields CDR1 SQVTM and CDR2 ANQGSEA. The CDR3 here is CSVVGQNYLDEQYF. CDR3 DNA sequence: TGCAGCGTTGTGGGTCAGAACTACCTCGACGAGCAGTACTTC.

CDR3: CAWSLTGNQPQHF. The CDR3 bases are TGTGCCTGGAGTCTTACAGGAAATCAGCCCCAGCATTTT. This rearrangement joins TRBV30 to TRBJ1-5; a weak D match, TRBD1 (5 bases). The CDR3 totals 13 residues. Germline CDR1 is GTSNPN and CDR2 is SVGIG (reference sequence). V was clipped by 2 bases and J by 4 bases, with 9 bases between them.

The rearrangement uses TRBV4-2 and TRBJ1-5; TRBD1 is a possible D gene (5 bases). V lost 0 bases, J lost 6 bases, and 12 bases lay in between. The CDR3 sequence is 15 residues long. The V gene's germline CDR1 is LGHNA and CDR2 YNFKEQ. The CDR3 DNA sequence: TGTGCCAGCAGCCAAGAACGGGCGGGGGGTCAGCCCCAGCATTTT. As protein: CASSQERAGGQPQHF.

The count of this clone is one. The chain uses TRBV14 and TRBJ2-1; 8 nucleotides line up with TRBD1. With 7 bases clipped from V and 2 bases from J, the junction kept 7 bases outside the gene matches. Germline V lookup: CDR1 SGHDN, CDR2 FVKESK. The length of the CDR3 is 15 residues. CDR3 residues: CASTTGTGPYNEQFF. The CDR3 DNA reads as TGTGCCAGCACCACCGGGACAGGACCCTACAATGAGCAGTTCTTC.

The genes are TRBV28 and TRBJ2-5; 10 bases agree with TRBD2. V shed 3 bases and J 4 bases; nucleotides not matched to a gene: 8. CDR1 and CDR2 (germline): MDHEN, SYDVKM. The CDR3 covers 16 residues. The CDR3 region is CASSLRLAGVSETQYF. CDR3 coding DNA: TGTGCCAGCAGTTTGAGGCTAGCGGGAGTTTCAGAGACCCAGTACTTC.